This is a list of T cell receptor beta chains from one sample in a study of response to subunit inactivated influenza vaccine. TCRdb redid the calling of the RT-PCR reads with MiXCR, one entry per CDR3 protein. The sample holds roughly 790,000 distinct CDR3 sequences, about 20% seen once. The sequencing used PBMCs from blood, collected 5 to 6 days after vaccination. The receptors here all came from a man aged 45-65 years who received an inactivated influenza vaccine. Each CDR3 is given with its conserved first and last residue. The order of the fields is D gene, V gene, J gene, clone size, CDR3 protein, CDR3 DNA. D genes are given only for firm matches. Not all rows give a size; the values are once, few, many and, for expanded clones, a class.

-	TRBV12-3/TRBV12-4	TRBJ2-7	many	CASSPTLYEQYF	TGTGCCAGCAGTCCGACACTCTACGAGCAGTACTTC
-	TRBV29-1	TRBJ1-1	-	CSVEDRANTEAFF	TGCAGCGTTGAAGATCGGGCTAACACTGAAGCTTTCTTT
-	TRBV2	TRBJ1-1	many	CASSDIGGRVNTEAFF	TGTGCCAGCAGTGACATTGGTGGCAGGGTCAACACTGAAGCTTTCTTT
TRBD1	TRBV4-3	TRBJ1-2	few	CASSQDGQGGGYTF	TGCGCCAGCAGCCAAGACGGACAGGGAGGAGGCTACACCTTC
-	TRBV5-1	TRBJ1-1	-	CASSSGREGAFF	TGCGCCAGCAGCTCTGGTCGGGAGGGAGCTTTCTTT
-	TRBV7-8	TRBJ2-7	few	CASSPTYRGGGSYEQYF	TGTGCCAGCAGCCCCACATACAGGGGCGGGGGTTCCTACGAGCAGTACTTC
-	TRBV6-5	TRBJ2-1	-	CASSYSVADTLYNEQFF	TGTGCCAGCAGTTACTCGGTGGCCGACACCCTATACAATGAGCAGTTCTTC
TRBD1	TRBV10-2	TRBJ1-5	many	CASRGQGPEPQHF	TGCGCCAGCAGGGGACAGGGGCCGGAGCCCCAGCATTTT
TRBD1	TRBV7-8	TRBJ2-7	-	CASSLADLFGTGSYEQYF	TGTGCCAGCAGCTTAGCCGATCTCTTCGGGACAGGGTCCTACGAGCAGTACTTC
-	TRBV7-9	TRBJ2-1	-	CASSSDMWDNEQFF	TGTGCCAGCAGCTCCGACATGTGGGACAATGAGCAGTTCTTC
TRBD2	TRBV7-2	TRBJ2-1	-	CASSPTSGSLEQFF	TGTGCCAGCAGCCCGACTAGCGGGAGTCTTGAGCAGTTCTTC
-	TRBV20-1	TRBJ2-1	many	CSARVINLGQFF	TGCAGTGCTAGAGTCATCAACTTGGGGCAGTTCTTC
TRBD2	TRBV3-1	TRBJ2-1	few	CASSVGLGKYNEQFF	TGTGCCAGCAGCGTGGGACTAGGAAAGTACAATGAGCAGTTCTTC
-	TRBV12-3/TRBV12-4	TRBJ2-3	-	CASRPSATGPDTQYF	TGTGCCAGCAGACCCTCGGCCACAGGTCCAGATACGCAGTATTTT
-	TRBV5-5	TRBJ1-2	-	CASSSHRGGPAPYGYTF	TGTGCCAGCAGCTCACATAGGGGGGGACCCGCCCCCTATGGCTACACCTTC
TRBD2	TRBV11-1	TRBJ2-5	-	CASSRPDAEREYMSETQYF	TGTGCCAGCAGCCGCCCCGACGCGGAGCGGGAGTATATGTCGGAGACCCAGTACTTC
TRBD1	TRBV27	TRBJ2-7	-	CASSLPGTGHEQYF	TGTGCCAGCAGTTTACCCGGGACAGGGCACGAGCAGTACTTC
-	TRBV4-3	TRBJ2-3	-	CASSPGLGQDTQYF	TGCGCCAGCAGTCCCGGACTGGGCCAGGATACGCAGTATTTT
-	TRBV4-1	TRBJ1-2	-	CASSQDPTEILSGVYGYTF	TGCGCCAGCAGCCAAGACCCGACAGAGATTTTAAGCGGAGTCTATGGCTACACCTTC
-	TRBV27	TRBJ2-1	few	CASSSGMNNEQFF	TGTGCCAGCAGTTCCGGGATGAACAATGAGCAGTTCTTC
-	TRBV12-3/TRBV12-4	TRBJ2-1	-	CASSGSDAGLTYNEQFF	TGTGCCAGCAGTGGAAGCGACGCGGGACTCACCTACAATGAGCAGTTCTTC
TRBD2	TRBV29-1	TRBJ2-7	-	CSVDSVGGPNEQYF	TGCAGCGTTGACTCAGTGGGAGGGCCGAATGAGCAGTACTTC
-	TRBV7-9	TRBJ1-2	-	CASSLDLDRGGYGYTF	TGTGCCAGCAGCTTAGATCTCGACAGAGGGGGCTATGGCTACACCTTC
TRBD1	TRBV12-3/TRBV12-4	TRBJ1-5	-	CASRTGLYSNQPQHF	TGTGCCAGCAGGACAGGGCTATATAGCAATCAGCCCCAGCATTTT
TRBD2	TRBV7-2	TRBJ2-7	-	CASSSQATSGTYEQYF	TGTGCCAGCAGCTCACAAGCGACTAGCGGTACCTACGAGCAGTACTTC
TRBD1	TRBV28	TRBJ2-5	-	CATGLDREAQYF	TGTGCCACTGGACTGGACAGGGAGGCCCAGTACTTC
-	TRBV3-1	TRBJ1-6	-	CASSSSGNSPLHF	TGTGCCAGCAGTTCCTCGGGGAATTCACCCCTCCACTTT
TRBD1	TRBV28	TRBJ1-4	few	CASRPDRGEGEKLFF	TGTGCCAGCAGACCTGACAGGGGGGAAGGTGAAAAACTGTTTTTT
-	TRBV27	TRBJ2-1	-	CASSRASPYNEQFF	TGTGCCAGCAGTCGTGCTAGCCCCTACAATGAGCAGTTCTTC
-	TRBV11-1	TRBJ2-1	-	CASSLAGGWSNEQFF	TGTGCCAGCAGCTTAGCGGGGGGTTGGAGCAATGAGCAGTTCTTC
-	TRBV11-2	TRBJ2-5	-	CASRNRGWETQYF	TGTGCCTCGAGAAACCGGGGATGGGAGACCCAGTACTTC
-	TRBV12-3/TRBV12-4	TRBJ2-7	-	CASSLSMGGYEQYF	TGTGCCAGCAGTTTATCGATGGGGGGCTACGAGCAGTACTTC
-	TRBV5-1	TRBJ2-4	-	CASSLEGPVAKNIQYF	TGCGCCAGCAGCTTGGAGGGCCCAGTAGCCAAAAACATTCAGTACTTC
-	TRBV6-2/TRBV6-3	TRBJ1-5	-	CASTRGFYSNQPQHF	TGTGCCAGCACCCGCGGCTTTTATAGCAATCAGCCCCAGCATTTT
-	TRBV20-1	TRBJ2-5	-	CSAGWTAAQYF	TGCAGTGCCGGATGGACCGCAGCCCAGTACTTC
-	TRBV18	TRBJ2-4	-	CASSGQIRDIQYF	TGTGCCAGCTCAGGACAGATAAGGGACATTCAGTACTTC
TRBD1	TRBV20-1	TRBJ1-2	few	CSARDVRDRGRENGYTF	TGCAGTGCTAGAGATGTCCGGGACAGGGGGCGGGAGAATGGCTACACCTTC
-	TRBV7-2	TRBJ2-5	-	CASSQNRGPETQYF	TGTGCCAGCAGCCAAAACCGGGGGCCAGAGACCCAGTACTTC
TRBD2	TRBV20-1	TRBJ2-3	many	CSARGTSGQLRDTQYF	TGCAGTGCTAGAGGGACTAGCGGCCAACTACGGGATACGCAGTATTTT
TRBD1	TRBV6-1	TRBJ2-3	few	CASSGRDRGPADTQYF	TGTGCCAGCAGTGGCCGGGACAGGGGGCCGGCAGATACGCAGTATTTT
TRBD1	TRBV7-9	TRBJ1-1	-	CASSLKGGANTEAFF	TGTGCCAGCAGCTTGAAAGGGGGCGCGAACACTGAAGCTTTCTTT
TRBD1	TRBV11-2	TRBJ2-1	once	CASSRTGGSDEQFF	TGTGCCAGCAGCCGGACAGGGGGATCCGATGAGCAGTTCTTC
TRBD2	TRBV12-3/TRBV12-4	TRBJ2-1	few	CASSSPLAGGNEQFF	TGTGCCAGCAGCTCTCCACTAGCGGGAGGCAATGAGCAGTTCTTC
-	TRBV6-1	TRBJ1-2	-	CATHSGGASNYGYTF	TGTGCCACCCATTCGGGTGGGGCATCTAACTATGGCTACACCTTC
-	TRBV6-5	TRBJ2-1	-	CASNGGLNEQFF	TGTGCCAGCAACGGGGGGCTCAATGAGCAGTTCTTC
TRBD2	TRBV11-2	TRBJ2-3	-	CASSFLAGMVTDTQYF	TGTGCCAGCAGCTTTTTAGCGGGAATGGTTACAGATACGCAGTATTTT
TRBD1	TRBV5-6	TRBJ2-7	-	CASSPDRGDEQYF	TGTGCCAGCAGCCCGGACAGGGGGGACGAGCAGTACTTC
-	TRBV6-2/TRBV6-3	TRBJ2-1	-	CASSFNIPGSNEQFF	TGTGCCAGCAGTTTCAACATTCCAGGGTCTAATGAGCAGTTCTTC
-	TRBV5-1	TRBJ2-5	-	CASSFTRETAKYQETQYF	TGCGCCAGCAGCTTTACCCGAGAGACAGCTAAGTACCAAGAGACCCAGTACTTC